This T cell receptor beta chain emerged from a study of shared clonotypes between healthy human individuals. Study-wide points: An effect of sequencing depth on clonotype sharing among donors was expected.

The repertoire was sequenced with immunoSEQ multiplex PCR; TCRdb's copy has only in-frame clones and lacks some. The table includes 650,000 to 700,000 clones, about 90% detected once. This CDR3 is 13 amino acids long. Germline-derived CDR1 and CDR2 are SGHRS and YFSETQ. The ends were cut back, 2 bases at V and 0 bases at J, with 5 bases in the middle. As for this clone: Antigen: not known.

The sequenced material came from memory CD8+ T cells from PBMCs. The subset denotes: CD45RO+ cells pooled with CCR7-negative TemRA cells. The V call is TRBV5-1, the J call TRBJ1-1; D remains unclear. The receptor's source is a man between 18 and 35 years old in good health. Some clones in this sample may be carry-over from other donors' samples. The CDR3 spells CASSFVMNTEAFF. For the CDR3, the DNA is TGCGCCAGCAGCTTTGTGATGAACACTGAAGCTTTCTTT.